This T cell receptor (beta chain) was documented in a study of siplizumab effects on memory and regulatory T cells. The study's findings and limits: Alloreactive sequences traceable to unstimulated CD4+ memory cells declined significantly under siplizumab. Assignment to unstimulated subsets succeeded for only a minor fraction of the alloreactive clones. Controls showed an average of approximately 25% Treg-derived mappable alloreactive CD4+ clones, while siplizumab showed roughly 70%.

For this clone: Its antigen is not known.

The assay was immunoSEQ multiplex PCR, and TCRdb's table has in-frame clones only and misses some. The sample consists of about 100,000 clones, 92% of them appearing once. The TCR comes from a human donor in good health. Source material: Tregs sorted from blood.

The CDR3 coding sequence is TGTGCCAGCAGCCCCTCACGGTCCACTAGCACAGATACGCAGTATTTT. It yields the protein CASSPSRSTSTDTQYF. This rearrangement joins TRBV11-2 to TRBJ2-3; D ambiguous. Germline V gives CDR1 SGHAT, CDR2 FQNNGV. The length of the CDR3 is 16 residues. V was pared by 5 bases and J by 0 bases, with 15 bases between.